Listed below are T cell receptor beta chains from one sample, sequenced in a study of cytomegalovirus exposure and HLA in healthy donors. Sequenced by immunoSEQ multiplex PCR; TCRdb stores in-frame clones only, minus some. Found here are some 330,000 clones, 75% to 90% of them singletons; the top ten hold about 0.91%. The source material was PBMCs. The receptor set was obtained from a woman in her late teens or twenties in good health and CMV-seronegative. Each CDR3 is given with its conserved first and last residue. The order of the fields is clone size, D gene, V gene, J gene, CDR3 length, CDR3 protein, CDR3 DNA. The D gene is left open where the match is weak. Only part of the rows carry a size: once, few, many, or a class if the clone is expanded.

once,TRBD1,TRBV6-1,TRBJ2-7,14,CASRPDRASYEQYF,TGTGCCAGCAGACCGGACAGGGCCTCCTACGAGCAGTACTTC
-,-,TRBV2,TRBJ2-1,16,CASRDPGGTSYNEQFF,TGTGCCAGCAGAGATCCAGGGGGGACGTCCTACAATGAGCAGTTCTTC
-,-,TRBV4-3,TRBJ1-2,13,CASSQESEYGYTF,TGCGCCAGCAGCCAAGAGTCTGAGTATGGCTACACCTTC
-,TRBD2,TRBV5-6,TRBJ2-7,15,CASRLAGGPPHEQYF,TGTGCCAGCAGGCTAGCGGGAGGGCCCCCCCACGAGCAGTACTTC
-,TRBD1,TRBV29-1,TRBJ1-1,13,CSVGRQGDSEAFF,TGCAGCGTTGGTCGGCAGGGGGACTCTGAAGCTTTCTTT
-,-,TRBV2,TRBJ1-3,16,CASIGRGHHSGNTIYF,TGTGCCAGCATTGGCAGGGGACACCACTCTGGAAACACCATATATTTT
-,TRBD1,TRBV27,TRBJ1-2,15,CASSPRTGAQYGYTF,TGTGCCAGCAGTCCCCGGACAGGGGCTCAGTATGGCTACACCTTC
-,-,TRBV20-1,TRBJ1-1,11,CSAGPGTEAFF,TGCAGTGCTGGACCGGGGACTGAAGCTTTCTTT
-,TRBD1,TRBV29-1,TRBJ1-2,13,CSVGPGGSFGYTF,TGCAGCGTTGGGCCAGGGGGCTCGTTCGGCTACACCTTC
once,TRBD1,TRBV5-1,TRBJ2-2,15,CASSWTGSNTGELFF,TGCGCCAGCAGCTGGACAGGGTCGAACACCGGGGAGCTGTTTTTT
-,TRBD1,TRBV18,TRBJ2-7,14,CASSPGEGAYEQYF,TGTGCCAGCTCACCCGGAGAGGGGGCGTACGAGCAGTACTTC
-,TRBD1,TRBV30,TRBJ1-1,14,CAWSGPGQGPGAFF,TGTGCCTGGAGCGGTCCGGGACAGGGGCCCGGAGCTTTCTTT
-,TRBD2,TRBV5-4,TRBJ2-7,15,CASSLNVGGPGEQYF,TGTGCCAGCAGCTTGAACGTGGGAGGGCCGGGAGAGCAGTACTTC
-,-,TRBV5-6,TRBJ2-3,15,CASSWRDGASDTQYF,TGTGCCAGCAGCTGGCGGGACGGAGCCTCAGATACGCAGTATTTT
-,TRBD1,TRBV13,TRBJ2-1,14,CASSPGTGNNEQFF,TGTGCCAGCAGCCCAGGGACAGGGAACAATGAGCAGTTCTTC
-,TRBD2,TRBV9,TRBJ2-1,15,CASSVTSGRAYEQFF,TGTGCCAGCAGCGTCACTAGCGGGAGGGCCTACGAGCAGTTCTTC
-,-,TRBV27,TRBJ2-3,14,CASMQGRGADTQYF,TGTGCCAGCATGCAGGGGAGGGGTGCGGATACGCAGTATTTT
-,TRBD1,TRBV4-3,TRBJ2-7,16,CASSPWGGTGAYEQYF,TGCGCCAGCAGCCCCTGGGGAGGGACAGGGGCCTACGAGCAGTACTTC
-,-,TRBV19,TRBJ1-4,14,CASSQGLTNEKLFF,TGTGCCAGTAGTCAGGGACTGACTAATGAAAAACTGTTTTTT
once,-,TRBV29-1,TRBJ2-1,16,CSVEGPRSGDRDEQFF,TGCAGCGTTGAAGGGCCACGTTCGGGGGATCGGGATGAGCAGTTCTTC
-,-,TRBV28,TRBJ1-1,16,CASSFSILKMNTEAFF,TGTGCCAGCAGTTTTAGCATCTTGAAAATGAACACTGAAGCTTTCTTT
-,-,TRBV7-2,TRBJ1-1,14,CASGEPGMNTEAFF,TGTGCCAGCGGGGAGCCGGGGATGAACACTGAAGCTTTCTTT
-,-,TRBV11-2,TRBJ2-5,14,CASSPWGEQETQYF,TGTGCCAGCAGCCCATGGGGGGAGCAAGAGACCCAGTACTTC
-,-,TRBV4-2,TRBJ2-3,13,CASSQAVTDTQYF,TGTGCCAGCAGCCAAGCGGTCACAGATACGCAGTATTTT
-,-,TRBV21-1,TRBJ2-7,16,CASSKVRYSVVHEQYF,TGTGCCAGCAGCAAAGTTCGATACTCCGTGGTTCACGAGCAGTACTTC
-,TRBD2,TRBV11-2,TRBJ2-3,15,CASSPPGLAIDTQYF,TGTGCCAGCAGTCCGCCGGGACTAGCAATAGATACGCAGTATTTT
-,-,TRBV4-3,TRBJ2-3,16,CASSQDHGAPTDTQYF,TGCGCCAGCAGCCAAGATCATGGGGCCCCCACAGATACGCAGTATTTT
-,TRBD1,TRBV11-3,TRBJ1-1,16,CASSAGTGEMNTEAFF,TGTGCCAGCAGCGCCGGGACAGGCGAAATGAACACTGAAGCTTTCTTT
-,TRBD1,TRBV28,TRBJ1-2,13,CASSPGTGYGYTF,TGTGCCAGCAGTCCGGGGACAGGGTATGGCTACACCTTC
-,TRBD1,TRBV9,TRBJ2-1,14,CASSVGQGSNEQFF,TGTGCCAGCAGCGTTGGACAGGGGTCCAATGAGCAGTTCTTC
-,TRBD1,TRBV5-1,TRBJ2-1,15,CASSPGQGEGDEQFF,TGCGCCAGCAGCCCGGGACAGGGGGAGGGGGATGAGCAGTTCTTC
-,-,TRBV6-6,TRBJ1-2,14,CASRLTGPNYGYTF,TGTGCCAGCAGACTGACAGGACCTAACTATGGCTACACCTTC
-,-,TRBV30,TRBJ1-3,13,CAWRAPSGNTIYF,TGTGCCTGGAGGGCCCCCTCTGGAAACACCATATATTTT
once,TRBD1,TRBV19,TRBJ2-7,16,CASSSLPGQGTREQYF,TGTGCCAGTAGTTCGCTACCGGGACAGGGGACGAGGGAGCAGTACTTC
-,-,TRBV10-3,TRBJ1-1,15,CAISEVGSPNTEAFF,TGTGCCATCAGTGAGGTTGGCAGTCCGAATACTGAAGCTTTCTTT
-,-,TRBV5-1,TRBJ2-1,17,CASSLAQGGASYNEQFF,TGCGCCAGCAGCTTGGCCCAAGGGGGTGCCTCCTACAATGAGCAGTTCTTC
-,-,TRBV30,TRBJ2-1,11,CAARGYNEQFF,TGTGCCGCCCGGGGGTACAATGAGCAGTTCTTC
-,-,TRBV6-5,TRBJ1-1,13,CASSYGQNTEAFF,TGTGCCAGCAGTTACGGGCAGAACACTGAAGCTTTCTTT
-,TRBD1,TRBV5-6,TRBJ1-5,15,CASSHRDRAPIPQHF,TGTGCCAGCAGCCACCGGGACAGGGCTCCCATTCCCCAGCATTTT
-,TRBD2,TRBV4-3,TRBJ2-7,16,CASSQDWGGGVYEQYF,TGCGCCAGCAGCCAAGATTGGGGTGGGGGGGTCTACGAGCAGTACTTC
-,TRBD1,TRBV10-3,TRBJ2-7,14,CAIRPGQSSYEQYF,TGTGCCATCAGACCGGGACAGAGCTCCTACGAGCAGTACTTC
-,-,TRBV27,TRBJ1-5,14,CASSFSGWGQPQHF,TGTGCCAGCAGTTTTTCGGGATGGGGACAGCCCCAGCATTTT